Included here is one T cell receptor beta chain sequence, with context. With 5 bases clipped from V and 2 bases from J, the junction kept 9 bases outside the gene matches. This CDR3 has 17 residues. The V gene's germline CDR1 is SEHNR and CDR2 FQNEAQ (reference sequence). The sample originates from a study of T-cell memory formation after mild COVID-19. TCRdb re-called the 5' RACE reads with MiXCR, one entry per CDR3 protein. The sample has 530,000 or so distinct CDR3 sequences, 17% seen once. V gene TRBV7-9 combines with J gene TRBJ2-1; 10 bases are a match to TRBD2. This clonotype was sampled from an adult woman who had mild COVID-19 (a few samples of this study predate the infection). Cell type and time point are not known. What was sequenced was PBMCs or a T cell subset sorted from them (not recorded which). CDR3 protein: CASSLGTSVKTYNEQFF. The CDR3 DNA reads as TGTGCCAGCAGCCTGGGGACTAGCGTAAAGACCTACAATGAGCAGTTCTTC.